One and the same sample provided the 22 T cell receptor beta chains below, sequenced in a study of response to subunit inactivated influenza vaccine (dated by TCRdb to about 2018). The library was built by means of RT-PCR. This sample was sequenced with an Illumina HiSeq 2500. TCRdb cleaned the public reads at Q25 with fastp, built clones with MiXCR and kept in-frame beta chains. A single entry per CDR3 protein holds the most common genes and DNA from its merged rows. Within this sample are 500,000 to 600,000 distinct CDR3 sequences, with over 9.5% of them counted one time only. The ten largest clones capture about 10% of the sample. Sequencing was performed on PBMCs from blood, taken on the day of vaccination. The receptors come from a man aged 45 to 65 who received an inactivated influenza vaccine. Donor details come from another sample of the same person, matched by shared clones.

This chain uses TRBV5-1 with TRBJ2-7; a possible D gene is TRBD1 (6 bases). The length of the CDR3 is 16 residues. Germline CDR1 reads SGHRS; CDR2 reads YFSETQ. The V end lost 7 bases, the J end lost 6 bases, and 26 bases lay between the germline ends. The CDR3 coding sequence is TGCGCCAGCCATCTTCTTGGGGGCGCGCTTAAGGGCGAGCAGTACTTC. Amino acids: CASHLLGGALKGEQYF.

The chain has TRBV7-2 and TRBJ2-7; D perhaps matches TRBD2 (6 bases). V was pared by 5 bases and J by 11 bases, with 25 bases between. Germline-derived CDR1 and CDR2 are SGHTA and FQGNSA. CDR3 length: 15 residues. CDR3 in amino acids: CASSPPGLATPGEYF. CDR3 sequence (DNA): TGTGCCAGCAGCCCCCCCGGGCTAGCGACCCCCGGGGAGTACTTC.

This clonotype was seen a handful of times. This chain links TRBV29-1 with TRBJ2-7; 9 nucleotides line up with TRBD1. Germline loops: CDR1 SQVTM, CDR2 ANQGSEA. After removal of 4 bases from V and 2 bases from J, the junction contained 6 bases not matched to a gene. The CDR3 is 14 amino acids. The CDR3 coding sequence is TGCAGCGTTGGAGGACAGGGGTTGGCCTACGAGCAGTACTTC. It is translated as CSVGGQGLAYEQYF.

This clonotype has a handful of counts. The chain joins TRBV4-2 to TRBJ2-3; 8 positions match TRBD2. Germline values: CDR1 LGHNA, CDR2 YNFKEQ. CDR3 length: 12 amino acids. V trimming: 1 base; J trimming: 12 bases; junction bases outside the gene matches: 3. For the CDR3, the DNA is TGTGCCAGCAGCCAAGGGGGACTAGTCCAGTATTTT. It is translated as CASSQGGLVQYF.

This clonotype was detected only a few times. The chain is built from TRBV20-1 and TRBJ2-7; TRBD2 matches 13 bases. J lost 0 bases, V lost 6 bases, and 8 bases had no gene match. Per germline, CDR1 DFQATT and CDR2 SNEGSKA (reference sequence). The CDR3 loop spans 16 amino acids. The CDR3 DNA sequence: TGCAGTGCCACCGGGACTAGCGGGAAAAGCTCCTACGAGCAGTACTTC. Amino acid sequence: CSATGTSGKSSYEQYF.

This clonotype was detected only a few times. The chain joins TRBV18 to TRBJ2-7; 9 bases agree with TRBD1. The CDR3 contains 14 residues. From germline, CDR1 is KGHSH and CDR2 LQKENI. Trimming at V came to 5 bases and at J to 4 bases, leaving 6 bases not matched to a gene. The CDR3 bases are TGTGCCAGCTCAGACCGACAGGGGGAATACGAGCAGTACTTC. Encoded protein: CASSDRQGEYEQYF.

There are many counts of this clonotype. The chain employs TRBV5-1 and TRBJ2-7, with TRBD2 matching over 8 bases. After removal of 3 bases from V and 3 bases from J, the junction contained 14 bases not matched to a gene. The length of the CDR3 is 17 residues. Germline V CDR1 and CDR2: SGHRS, YFSETQ. The CDR3 sequence: CASSSRTSSGVGYEQYF. For the CDR3, the DNA is TGCGCCAGCAGCTCTAGGACTAGCTCCGGAGTGGGCTACGAGCAGTACTTC.

This clonotype was counted only a few times. The chain is built from TRBV20-1 and TRBJ1-1; D uncertain. The V and J ends lost 1 base and 7 bases respectively, with 7 bases between them. Per the germline V gene, CDR1 is DFQATT and CDR2 is SNEGSKA (reference sequence). The CDR3 loop spans 11 amino acids. The CDR3 DNA follows: TGCAGTGCTAGAGGGGTGGGTGAAGCTTTCTTT. This codes for CSARGVGEAFF.

The gene calls are TRBV5-1 and TRBJ2-3; the D gene is possibly TRBD2 (5 bases). Germline V gives CDR1 SGHRS, CDR2 YFSETQ. V was cut by 0 bases and J by 6 bases, with 23 bases left in between. The CDR3 length is 18 residues. The CDR3 protein is CASSLAPLGSAPSDTQYF. The CDR3 DNA is TGCGCCAGCAGCTTGGCACCGTTGGGTAGCGCACCCTCCGATACGCAGTATTTT.

The table lists this clonotype with many counts. The chain couples TRBV7-8 to TRBJ1-1; possible D gene TRBD1, 5 bases. Germline-derived CDR1 and CDR2 are SGHVS and FQNEAQ. Trimming removed 7 bases at V and 0 bases at J, with 9 bases between. This CDR3 has 13 residues. This CDR3 reads CASKWGMNTEAFF. The CDR3 DNA sequence: TGTGCCAGCAAATGGGGCATGAACACTGAAGCTTTCTTT.

This clonotype was found a few times. The chain has TRBV11-1 and TRBJ2-1; 8 nucleotides match TRBD1. The J segment lost 8 bases and the V segment lost 4 bases, leaving 22 bases of the junction unmatched. The CDR3 consists of 19 residues. Germline CDR1 and CDR2: SGHAT and FQDESV (reference sequence). The CDR3 bases are TGTGCCAGCAGCTGGAACCCTAGAGTGCAGGGGGCAAACGGCTATGAGCAGTTCTTC. Amino acid sequence: CASSWNPRVQGANGYEQFF.

Only a few counts were recorded for this clonotype. The rearrangement joins TRBV5-1 to TRBJ2-5, with a tentative D call TRBD2 (6 bases). Germline CDR1 and CDR2: SGHRS and YFSETQ. This CDR3 has 15 residues. V was trimmed by 4 bases and J by 2 bases, leaving 15 bases between them. CDR3: CASSKSGTPQETQYF. CDR3 nucleotides: TGCGCCAGCAGCAAATCAGGGACTCCTCAAGAGACCCAGTACTTC.

Here the CDR3 reads CSASTGSGTDTQYF. The CDR3 DNA reads TGCAGTGCTAGTACCGGGTCTGGCACAGATACGCAGTATTTT. The chain is built from TRBV20-1 and TRBJ2-3; the D is unclear. Trimming left V 3 bases short and J 1 base short, with 11 bases between. The CDR3 spans 14 residues. Germline V gives CDR1 DFQATT, CDR2 SNEGSKA (reference sequence).

J is TRBJ2-7 and V is TRBV20-1; TRBD1 matches 10 bases. The germline V gene encodes CDR1 DFQATT and CDR2 SNEGSKA (reference sequence). The CDR3 loop spans 15 amino acids. Trimming at V came to 0 bases and at J to 3 bases, leaving 5 bases not matched to a gene. CDR3: CSARDGQGVVYEQYF. The CDR3 nucleotides read TGCAGTGCTAGAGATGGACAGGGGGTTGTCTACGAGCAGTACTTC.

This clonotype was picked up a small number of times. The chain recombines TRBV3-1 with TRBJ2-5, with D possibly matching TRBD2 (5 bases). Trimming removed 3 bases from V and 2 bases from J, with 25 bases in between. CDR3 length equals 19 residues. The germline V gene encodes CDR1 LGHDT and CDR2 YNNKEL (reference sequence). DNA for the CDR3: TGTGCCAGCAGCCACTCCCCATTCGGAGGCATCGCCCGACAAGAGACCCAGTACTTC. Translating gives CASSHSPFGGIARQETQYF.

The CDR3 sequence is CASSYSVYRGDNEQFF. In DNA, the CDR3 is TGTGCCAGCAGTTACTCGGTTTACCGGGGGGACAATGAGCAGTTCTTC. The chain uses TRBV6-5 and TRBJ2-1, with 7 bases matching TRBD2. The junction had 7 bases not matched to a gene; V was cut back by 0 bases and J by 5 bases. CDR1 is MNHEY, CDR2 SVGAGI, per germline. CDR3 length: 16 amino acids.

V usage is TRBV12-3 or TRBV12-4 and J usage is TRBJ1-1, with D possibly being TRBD1 (6 bases). This CDR3 contains 15 residues. Trimming removed 5 bases at V and 1 base at J, with 14 bases between. This CDR3 reads CASSPRGQPNTEAFF. The CDR3 bases are TGTGCCAGCAGTCCACGTGGACAGCCGAACACTGAAGCTTTCTTT.

This chain uses TRBV5-1 with TRBJ1-6; D gene unclear. Deletions cut 2 bases from V and 5 bases from J, with 8 bases between. This CDR3 has 14 residues. Germline CDR1 reads SGHRS; CDR2 reads YFSETQ. CDR3 DNA sequence: TGCGCCAGCAGCTTCGGCACCAATAATTCACCCCTCCACTTT. Protein: CASSFGTNNSPLHF.

This clonotype was counted only a few times. This sequence joins TRBV4-3 and TRBJ2-2, with D possibly TRBD1 on 5 matching bases. Trimming removed 6 bases from V and 0 bases from J, with 11 bases in between. CDR3 length equals 15 residues. CDR1 and CDR2 (germline): LGHNA, YSLEER. CDR3 protein: CASRNSGPNTGELFF. The CDR3 nucleotides read TGCGCCAGCAGGAATTCAGGGCCGAACACCGGGGAGCTGTTTTTT.

The V call is TRBV7-2, the J call TRBJ2-7; 8 bases map to TRBD2. The germline V gene encodes CDR1 SGHTA and CDR2 FQGNSA. Losses at the gene ends were 3 bases for V and 4 bases for J; bases not matched to a gene: 5. The CDR3 totals 14 residues. CDR3 sequence: CASSFSAGAYEQYF. The DNA for the CDR3 is TGTGCCAGCAGCTTTTCAGCGGGAGCGTACGAGCAGTACTTC.

The genes are TRBV2 and TRBJ2-7; the D is unclear. The CDR3 spans 11 residues. Germline assignment: CDR1 SNHLY and CDR2 FYNNEI. Trimming left V 8 bases short and J 4 bases short, with 9 bases between. CDR3 in DNA: TGTGCCAGCCTCCTCGATTACGAGCAGTACTTC. Translated, it gives CASLLDYEQYF.

The chain links TRBV7-9 to TRBJ2-7; possible D gene TRBD2, 6 bases. V was shortened by 5 bases and J by 2 bases, with 16 bases between the two germline ends. Germline V gives CDR1 SEHNR, CDR2 FQNEAQ (reference sequence). The CDR3 contains 15 residues. CDR3 in amino acids: CASSLPEAGTYEQYF. The CDR3 coding sequence is TGTGCCAGCAGCCTCCCGGAAGCGGGTACCTACGAGCAGTACTTC.